This T cell receptor (beta chain) was sequenced for a study of cytomegalovirus exposure and HLA in healthy donors. Findings and caveats of the study: A later analysis reportedly identified an Asian-associated ancestry cluster as carrying fewer N-insertions than the roughly 700-donor mean.

A multiplex PCR was run with 60 Vbeta primers and 13 Jbeta primers. This table comes from immunoSEQ multiplex PCR, and its TCRdb copy is limited to in-frame clones, with some not included. The profile shows 150,000 to 200,000 clones, around 85% of them singletons. Notes on this clone: What it recognizes is unknown.

The germline V gene has CDR1 SGHTS and CDR2 YDEGEE. This CDR3 spans 12 amino acids. The ends were cut back, 4 bases at V and 2 bases at J, with 6 bases in the middle. The V gene is TRBV5-8, the J gene TRBJ1-2; no definite D call. Sequenced input: PBMCs. This clonotype originated in a woman in her 50s in good health and CMV-seronegative. The CDR3 DNA reads TGTGCCAGCAGCCCCTCGAACTATGGCTACACCTTC. Its translation: CASSPSNYGYTF.